A selection of T cell receptor beta chains follows, all from one sample in a study of blood T cell repertoires in COVID-19. TCRdb's copy holds only in-frame clones and misses some; the assay was immunoSEQ multiplex PCR. The data contain roughly 260,000 clones, approximately 90% of them singletons. Sequencing used peripheral blood. These receptors all stem from a woman aged 40 to 50 with acute or convalescent COVID-19. CDR3s leave out the opening cysteine and the closing phenylalanine or tryptophan. Fields, in order: CDR3 length, V gene, J gene, CDR3 protein.

9	TRBV30	TRBJ1-1	AWGREVQAF
10	TRBV19	TRBJ1-2	ASTGLNYGYT
15	TRBV9	TRBJ2-3	ASSWTSGGHLTDTQY
11	TRBV2	TRBJ2-3	ASRQGQGDTQY
12	TRBV29-1	TRBJ2-2	SVAQQAETGELF
12	TRBV3-1/TRBV3-2	TRBJ1-1	ASSQYQGSTEAF
13	TRBV5-4	TRBJ1-1	ASSLMGASNTEAF
10	TRBV30	TRBJ1-1	SYRTDTIEAF
12	TRBV6-2/TRBV6-3	TRBJ2-5	ASSRQGYRETQY
14	TRBV6-1	TRBJ2-6	ASSDPGFSGANVLT
13	TRBV3-1/TRBV3-2	TRBJ1-1	ASSQERQGNTEAF
13	TRBV5-1	TRBJ1-1	ASSARTGGGHEAF
13	TRBV14	TRBJ1-3	ASSPRTNSGNTIY
11	TRBV24-1	TRBJ1-4	ATSRVSGEKLF
13	TRBV30	TRBJ1-1	AWSVLGSLNTEAF
14	TRBV4-1	TRBJ1-5	ASSHPAWGVNQPQH
11	TRBV5-1	TRBJ1-1	ASRSTGNTEAF